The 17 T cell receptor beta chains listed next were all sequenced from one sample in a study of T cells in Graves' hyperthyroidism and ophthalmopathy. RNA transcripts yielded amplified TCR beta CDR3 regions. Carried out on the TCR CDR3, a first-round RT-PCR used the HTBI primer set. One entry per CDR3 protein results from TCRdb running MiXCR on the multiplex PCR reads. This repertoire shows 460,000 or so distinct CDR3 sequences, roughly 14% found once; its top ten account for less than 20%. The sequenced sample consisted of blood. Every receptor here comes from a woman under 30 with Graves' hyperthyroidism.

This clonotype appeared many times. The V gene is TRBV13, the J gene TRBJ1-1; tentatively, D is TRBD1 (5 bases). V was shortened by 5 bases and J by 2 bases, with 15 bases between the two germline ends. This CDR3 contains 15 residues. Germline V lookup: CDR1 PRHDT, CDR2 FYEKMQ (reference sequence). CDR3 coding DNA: TGTGCCAGCAGCGCCCGATGGGGGTCTAACACTGAAGCTTTCTTT. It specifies CASSARWGSNTEAFF.

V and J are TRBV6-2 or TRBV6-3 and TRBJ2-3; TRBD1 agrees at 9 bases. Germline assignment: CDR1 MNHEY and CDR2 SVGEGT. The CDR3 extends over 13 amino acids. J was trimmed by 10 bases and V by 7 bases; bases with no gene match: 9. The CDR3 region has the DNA TGTGCCAGCAAGGTCTTACAGGGGGCAGCGCAGTATTTT. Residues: CASKVLQGAAQYF.

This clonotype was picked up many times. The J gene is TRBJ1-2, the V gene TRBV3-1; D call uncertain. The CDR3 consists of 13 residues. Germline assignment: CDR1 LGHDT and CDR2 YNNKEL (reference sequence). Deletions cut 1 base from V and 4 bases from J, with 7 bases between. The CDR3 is CASSQARTYGYTF. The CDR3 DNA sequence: TGTGCCAGCAGCCAAGCTCGCACCTATGGCTACACCTTC.

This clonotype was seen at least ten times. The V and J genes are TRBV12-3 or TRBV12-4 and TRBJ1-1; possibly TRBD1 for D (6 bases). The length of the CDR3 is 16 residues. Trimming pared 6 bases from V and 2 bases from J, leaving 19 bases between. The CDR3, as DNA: TGTGCCAGCAGCAGAGAGACAGGATTTGGTAACACTGAAGCTTTCTTT. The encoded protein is CASSRETGFGNTEAFF.

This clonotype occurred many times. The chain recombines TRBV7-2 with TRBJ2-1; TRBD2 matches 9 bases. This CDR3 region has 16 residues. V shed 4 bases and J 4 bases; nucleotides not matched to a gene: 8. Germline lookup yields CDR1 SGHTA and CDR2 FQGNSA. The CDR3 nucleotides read TGTGCCAGCAGCTCCTTTTTAGCGGGAGCATACAATGAGCAGTTCTTC. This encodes CASSSFLAGAYNEQFF.

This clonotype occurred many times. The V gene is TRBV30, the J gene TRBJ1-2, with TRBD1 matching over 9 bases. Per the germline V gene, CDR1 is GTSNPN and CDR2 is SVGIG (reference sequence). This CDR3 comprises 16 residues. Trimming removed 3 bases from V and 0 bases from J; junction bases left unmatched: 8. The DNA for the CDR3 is TGTGCCTGGAGCCCCCGCCGGACAGGGGCTAACTATGGCTACACCTTC. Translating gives CAWSPRRTGANYGYTF.

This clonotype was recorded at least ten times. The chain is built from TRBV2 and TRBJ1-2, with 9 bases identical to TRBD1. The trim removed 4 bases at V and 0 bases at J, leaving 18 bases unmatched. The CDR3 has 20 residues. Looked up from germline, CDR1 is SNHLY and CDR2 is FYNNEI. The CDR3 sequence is CASSGSFLDRGRNANYGYTF. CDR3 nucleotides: TGTGCCAGCAGTGGTAGTTTTCTGGACAGGGGCCGGAACGCTAACTATGGCTACACCTTC.

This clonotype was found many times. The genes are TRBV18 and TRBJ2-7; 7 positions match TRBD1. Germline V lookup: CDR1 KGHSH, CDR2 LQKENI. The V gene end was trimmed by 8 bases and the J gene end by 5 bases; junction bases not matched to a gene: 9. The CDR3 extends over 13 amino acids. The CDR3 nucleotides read TGTGCCAGCACAAGGGACAGCTACGACGAGCAGTACGTC. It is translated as CASTRDSYDEQYV.

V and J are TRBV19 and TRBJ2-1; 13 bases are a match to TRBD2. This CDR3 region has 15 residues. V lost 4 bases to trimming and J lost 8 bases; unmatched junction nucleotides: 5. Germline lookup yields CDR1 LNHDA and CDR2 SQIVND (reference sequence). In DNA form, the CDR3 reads TGTGCCAGTAGTACGGGACTAGCGGGAATGTATGAGCAGTTCTTC. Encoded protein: CASSTGLAGMYEQFF.

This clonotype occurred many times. CDR3 amino acids: CASNPTLASTDTQYF. The CDR3 coding sequence is TGCGCCAGCAACCCAACGCTAGCTAGCACAGATACGCAGTATTTT. The chain has TRBV5-1 and TRBJ2-3; a possible D gene is TRBD2 (5 bases). The germline V gene has CDR1 SGHRS and CDR2 YFSETQ. The CDR3 runs 15 residues. V dropped 6 bases and J dropped 0 bases, with 14 bases sitting between them.

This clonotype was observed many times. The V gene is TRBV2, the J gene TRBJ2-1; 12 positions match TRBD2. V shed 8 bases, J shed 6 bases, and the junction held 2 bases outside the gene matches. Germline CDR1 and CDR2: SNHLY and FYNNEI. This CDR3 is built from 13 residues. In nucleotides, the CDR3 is TGTGCCAGCCGGACTAGCGGGACCAATGAGCAGTTCTTC. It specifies CASRTSGTNEQFF.

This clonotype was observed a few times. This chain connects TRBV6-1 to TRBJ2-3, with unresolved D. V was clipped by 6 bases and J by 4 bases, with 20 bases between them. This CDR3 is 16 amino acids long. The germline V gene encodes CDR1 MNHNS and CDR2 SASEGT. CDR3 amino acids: CASRDGNLGLADTQYF. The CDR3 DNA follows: TGTGCCAGCAGGGACGGAAACCTCGGTCTTGCAGATACGCAGTATTTT.

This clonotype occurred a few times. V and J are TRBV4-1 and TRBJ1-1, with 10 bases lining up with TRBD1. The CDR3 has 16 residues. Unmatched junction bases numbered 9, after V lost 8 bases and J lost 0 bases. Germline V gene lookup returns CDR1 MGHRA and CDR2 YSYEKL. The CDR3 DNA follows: TGCGCCAGCGGGGAGGGGACAGGGGTTATGAACACTGAAGCTTTCTTT. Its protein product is CASGEGTGVMNTEAFF.

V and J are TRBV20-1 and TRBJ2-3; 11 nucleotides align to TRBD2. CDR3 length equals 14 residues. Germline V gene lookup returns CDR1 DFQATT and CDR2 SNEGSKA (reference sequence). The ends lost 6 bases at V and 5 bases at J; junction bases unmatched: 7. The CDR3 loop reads CSARLSGRVDTQYF. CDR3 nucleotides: TGCAGTGCGCGTCTTAGCGGGAGGGTAGATACGCAGTATTTT.

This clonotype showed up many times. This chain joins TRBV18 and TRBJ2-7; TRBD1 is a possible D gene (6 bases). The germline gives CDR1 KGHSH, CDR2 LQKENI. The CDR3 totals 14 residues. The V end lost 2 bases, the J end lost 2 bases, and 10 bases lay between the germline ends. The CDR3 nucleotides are TGTGCCAGCTCACCATCAGGGGCCACCTACGAGCAGTACTTC. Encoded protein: CASSPSGATYEQYF.

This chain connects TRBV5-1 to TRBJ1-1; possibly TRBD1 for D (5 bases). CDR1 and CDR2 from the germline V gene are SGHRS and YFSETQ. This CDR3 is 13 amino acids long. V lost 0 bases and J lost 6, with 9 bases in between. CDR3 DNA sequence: TGCGCCAGCAGCTTGGAGACAGAAGCTGAAGCTTTCTTT. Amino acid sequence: CASSLETEAEAFF.

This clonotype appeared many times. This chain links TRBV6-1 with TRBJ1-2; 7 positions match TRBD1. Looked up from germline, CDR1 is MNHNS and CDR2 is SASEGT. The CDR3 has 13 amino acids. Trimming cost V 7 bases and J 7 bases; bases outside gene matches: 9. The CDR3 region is CASIDRVFGGYTF. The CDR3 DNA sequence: TGTGCCAGCATCGACAGGGTTTTTGGTGGCTACACCTTC.